Reported below is one T cell receptor beta chain. Its specificity is not known. The V segment lost 5 bases and the J segment 3 bases; nucleotides outside the gene matches: 8. The CDR3 sequence is 15 residues long. Germline lookup yields CDR1 PRHDT and CDR2 FYEKMQ (reference sequence). The sample is drawn from a study of post-analysis software for immune sequencing data. Unique molecular identifiers were present in the TCR beta cDNA libraries. Once about 0.95 to 10 million T cells were used, approximately 470,000 cDNA molecules resulted. TCRdb reanalysed the PCR reads using MiXCR and keeps one entry per CDR3 protein. The sample consists of roughly 600,000 distinct CDR3 sequences, about 44% of them appearing once. Whole-study results and caveats: Among multiple sclerosis patients, normalized Chao1 diversity was significantly below that of controls. Five or six TRBV segments, TRBV5-6, TRBV5-1 and TRBV20-1 among them, were found more frequent in patients than controls.

The material sequenced was blood. The TCR originated in a girl aged 10-17 years with multiple sclerosis. The chain joins TRBV13 to TRBJ2-7, with 9 bases lining up with TRBD1. The DNA for the CDR3 is TGTGCCAGCAGCCCAAAAGGGACAGGGAACTACGAGCAGTACTTC. This sequence encodes CASSPKGTGNYEQYF.